The source of this T cell receptor beta chain is a study of CD8 T cells in ankylosing spondylitis. This clonotype has just a few counts. The antigen remains undetermined. Scientists made TCR beta libraries using quantitative 5'-RACE with molecular barcodes. TCRdb passed the 5' RACE reads through MiXCR, listing each CDR3 protein once. This table has more than 600,000 distinct CDR3 sequences, 19% appearing once. Overall study results and limits: Reportedly, significant enrichment of disease-linked clones occurred in matched ankylosing spondylitis synovial fluid. Typical of ankylosing spondylitis blood, it appeared, was a TCR beta motif of eight highly homologous variants. CD8+ cells made up the disease-linked clones, which were relatively rare in peripheral blood. A number of the motif variants had already been described in reactive arthritis synovial fluid and blood.

Per the germline V gene, CDR1 is SEHNR and CDR2 is FQNEAQ (reference sequence). V gave up 2 bases and J gave up 9 bases, with 11 bases separating them. There are 13 residues in the CDR3. This TCR was recovered from a male donor with ankylosing spondylitis. This chain uses TRBV7-9 with TRBJ2-1; a possible D gene is TRBD2 (6 bases). The specimen was blood, either unsorted or a sorted T cell fraction (not recorded which). The CDR3 coding sequence is TGTGCCAGCAGCTTAACGGGGGTAGGTGAGCAGTTCTTC. Its translation: CASSLTGVGEQFF.